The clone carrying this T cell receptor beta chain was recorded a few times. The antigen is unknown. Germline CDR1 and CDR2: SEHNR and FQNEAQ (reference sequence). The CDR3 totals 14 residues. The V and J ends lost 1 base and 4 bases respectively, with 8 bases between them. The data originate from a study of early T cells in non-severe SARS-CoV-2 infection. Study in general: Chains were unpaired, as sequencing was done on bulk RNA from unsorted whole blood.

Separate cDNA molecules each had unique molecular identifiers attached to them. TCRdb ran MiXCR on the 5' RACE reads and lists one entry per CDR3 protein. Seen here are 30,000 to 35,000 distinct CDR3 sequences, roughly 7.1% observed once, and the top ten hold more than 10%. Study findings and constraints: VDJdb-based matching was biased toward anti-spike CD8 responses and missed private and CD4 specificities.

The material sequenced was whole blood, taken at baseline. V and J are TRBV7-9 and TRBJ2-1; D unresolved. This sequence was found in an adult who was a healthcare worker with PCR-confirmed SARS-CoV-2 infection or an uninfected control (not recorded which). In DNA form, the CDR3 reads TGTGCCAGCAGCTTAGGTAAAGCTTACAATGAGCAGTTCTTC. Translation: CASSLGKAYNEQFF. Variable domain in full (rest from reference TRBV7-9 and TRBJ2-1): DTGVSQNPRHKITKRGQNVTFRCDPISEHNRLYWYRQTLGQGPEFLTYFQNEAQLEKSRLLSDRFSAERPKGSFSTLEIQRTEQGDSAMYLCASSLGKAYNEQFFGPGTRLTVL.